What follows are 20 T cell receptor beta chains derived from one specimen sequenced in a study of T-cell reconstitution after alpha-beta-depleted transplantation in children. During its preparation, the TCRbeta library received unique molecular identifiers. From the PCR reads, TCRdb called clonotypes with MiXCR, one entry per CDR3 protein. The sample includes about 420,000 distinct CDR3 sequences, about 17% seen only once; the top ten take around 28%. The sample in question was PBMCs, mostly from graft donor cells, obtained 360 days after TCRalphabeta/CD19-depleted stem cell transplant. The receptors here all came from a boy under two years old who had a stem cell transplant for Wiskott-Aldrich syndrome, so the T cells may come from the graft donor.

This clonotype was observed a handful of times. This chain connects TRBV5-1 to TRBJ1-1, with no clear D. V gave up 2 bases and J gave up 1 base, with 3 bases separating them. Germline V gene lookup returns CDR1 SGHRS and CDR2 YFSETQ. This CDR3 contains 12 residues. The CDR3: CASSFPNTEAFF. CDR3 bases: TGCGCCAGCAGCTTCCCGAACACTGAAGCTTTCTTT.

In DNA form, the CDR3 reads TGTGCCACCAGTGATCCCGGGAGGGGCACTGAAGCTTTCTTT. It yields the protein CATSDPGRGTEAFF. V is TRBV24-1 and J is TRBJ1-1; D is possibly TRBD1 (5 bases). The V and J ends lost 3 bases and 4 bases respectively, with 11 bases between them. The CDR3 loop spans 14 amino acids. Germline loops: CDR1 KGHDR, CDR2 SFDVKD.

V usage is TRBV12-3 or TRBV12-4 and J usage is TRBJ2-7; tentative D call: TRBD1 (6 bases). V was trimmed by 5 bases and J by 3 bases, leaving 20 bases between them. The CDR3 has 16 residues. DNA for the CDR3: TGTGCCAGCAGTCCCCTTACAAGGGGGAATTACTACGAGCAGTACTTC. Translated: CASSPLTRGNYYEQYF.

This clonotype has more than one count but fewer than ten. This chain connects TRBV6-1 to TRBJ2-7; 8 nucleotides line up with TRBD1. The CDR3 consists of 14 residues. V lost 7 bases and J lost 2; bases outside the gene matches: 7. The germline gives CDR1 MNHNS, CDR2 SASEGT. As DNA, the CDR3 is TGTGCCAGCACCCTAGACAGGGGAGCCTACGAGCAGTACTTC. It encodes CASTLDRGAYEQYF.

This clonotype was detected only a few times. The chain is built from TRBV25-1 and TRBJ1-2; TRBD1 aligns across 7 bases. Losses at the gene ends were 1 base for V and 5 bases for J; bases not matched to a gene: 7. CDR1 MGHDK and CDR2 SYGVNS come from the germline V gene. This CDR3 comprises 15 residues. CDR3 protein: CASSEWGQGVYGYTF. DNA of the CDR3: TGTGCCAGCAGTGAATGGGGGCAGGGGGTATATGGCTACACCTTC.

This clonotype was observed a few times. This chain joins TRBV10-3 and TRBJ2-1; TRBD2 matches at 12 bases. Germline CDR1 reads ENHRY; CDR2 reads SYGVKD. The CDR3 is 13 residues long. J lost 5 bases, V lost 9 bases, and 2 bases had no gene match. CDR3 region: CAIRTSGDNEQFF. CDR3 bases: TGTGCCATTCGGACTAGCGGGGACAATGAGCAGTTCTTC.

The chain uses TRBV24-1 and TRBJ2-4; the match to TRBD1 covers 7 bases. The V and J ends lost 2 bases and 1 base, in that order; junction bases with no gene match: 7. The CDR3 runs 17 residues. Germline values: CDR1 KGHDR, CDR2 SFDVKD. The chain's CDR3 is CATSDSTGTGAKNIQYF. The CDR3 region has the DNA TGTGCCACCAGTGATTCGACAGGGACGGGGGCCAAAAACATTCAGTACTTC.

The chain uses TRBV20-1 and TRBJ1-6; D ambiguous. Germline assignment: CDR1 DFQATT and CDR2 SNEGSKA (reference sequence). The V gene lost 1 base and the J gene lost 7 bases, with 17 bases spanning the gap. This CDR3 region has 16 residues. The CDR3: CSARGGGVGPNSPLHF. As DNA, the CDR3 is TGCAGTGCTAGAGGTGGCGGGGTTGGTCCCAATTCACCCCTCCACTTT.

The chain couples TRBV5-1 to TRBJ2-2; tentatively, D is TRBD2 (6 bases). CDR3 length equals 15 residues. CDR1 and CDR2 from the germline V gene are SGHRS and YFSETQ. The V end was cut by 0 bases, the J end by 5 bases, with 11 bases between. The CDR3 bases are TGCGCCAGCAGCTTGGTTAGCGGTTTTACCGGGGAGCTGTTTTTT. The encoded protein is CASSLVSGFTGELFF.

This clonotype was counted between two and nine times. This chain connects TRBV20-1 to TRBJ1-1; a weak D match, TRBD1 (6 bases). Germline assignment: CDR1 DFQATT and CDR2 SNEGSKA (reference sequence). The V end was cut by 2 bases, the J end by 1 base, with 8 bases between. The CDR3 totals 13 residues. The CDR3 nucleotides are TGCAGTGCTAGACAGGGGACGAACACTGAAGCTTTCTTT. Its translation is CSARQGTNTEAFF.

This clonotype appeared a few times. The rearrangement uses TRBV5-1 and TRBJ2-1; D gene unclear. The CDR3 totals 17 residues. Germline V CDR1 and CDR2: SGHRS, YFSETQ. With 1 base removed from V and 3 bases from J, the gap between germline ends came to 17 bases. Here the CDR3 reads CASSLRLASNDYNEQFF. CDR3 coding DNA: TGCGCCAGCAGCTTGCGCTTAGCTTCAAACGACTACAATGAGCAGTTCTTC.

The chain joins TRBV20-1 to TRBJ2-3; TRBD2 matches 7 bases. The CDR3 totals 16 residues. Unmatched junction bases numbered 7, after V lost 0 bases and J lost 1 base. The germline gives CDR1 DFQATT, CDR2 SNEGSKA (reference sequence). In DNA, the CDR3 is TGCAGTGCTAGAGATCTGCGGGAGTGGCGCACAGATACGCAGTATTTT. Translation gives CSARDLREWRTDTQYF.

This clonotype showed up just a few times. The chain couples TRBV5-5 to TRBJ2-1; 9 bases line up with TRBD2. CDR1 and CDR2 from the germline V gene are SGHKS and YYEKEE (reference sequence). J was trimmed by 9 bases and V by 4 bases; bases with no gene match: 14. The CDR3 totals 16 residues. For the CDR3, the DNA is TGTGCCAGCAGCCGACAAGGGCTAGCGGGGAGTATTGAGCAGTTCTTC. Residues: CASSRQGLAGSIEQFF.

This clonotype was counted between two and nine times. Written as DNA, the CDR3 is TGTGCCAGCAAAGGGGGGGACAATGAGCAGTTCTTC. Protein product: CASKGGDNEQFF. V and J are TRBV6-2 or TRBV6-3 and TRBJ2-1, with D possibly being TRBD2 (7 bases). Germline CDR1 MNHEY, CDR2 SVGEGT. Trimming removed 7 bases from V and 5 bases from J, with 9 bases in between. The CDR3 is made up of 12 amino acids.

This clonotype was detected a few times. The V call is TRBV4-3, the J call TRBJ2-2; the D is unclear. The CDR3 runs to 13 residues. V was shortened by 2 bases and J by 9 bases, with 10 bases between the two germline ends. The germline CDR1 and CDR2 sequences are LGHNA and YSLEER. The CDR3 loop reads CASSQNVLRELFF. The CDR3 DNA follows: TGCGCCAGCAGCCAAAACGTACTAAGGGAGCTGTTTTTT.

The V call is TRBV4-3, the J call TRBJ2-1, with 8 bases identical to TRBD1. The CDR3 runs 16 residues. V shed 0 bases and J 7 bases; nucleotides not matched to a gene: 8. Per the germline V gene, CDR1 is LGHNA and CDR2 is YSLEER. In DNA, the CDR3 is TGCGCCAGCAGCCAAGATAAGGACAGGGTAGGTAATGAGCAGTTCTTC. Its translation is CASSQDKDRVGNEQFF.

This clonotype has a handful of counts. The J gene is TRBJ2-7, the V gene TRBV30; 9 nucleotides line up with TRBD2. The J segment lost 2 bases and the V segment lost 0 bases, leaving 5 bases of the junction unmatched. The CDR3 has 15 amino acids. The germline gives CDR1 GTSNPN, CDR2 SVGIG (reference sequence). The CDR3 bases are TGTGCCTGGAGTGTCGGACTAGCGATAACCTACGAGCAGTACTTC. Its translation: CAWSVGLAITYEQYF.

This chain links TRBV6-2 or TRBV6-3 with TRBJ2-3; a possible D gene is TRBD2 (6 bases). Looked up from germline, CDR1 is MNHEY and CDR2 is SVGEGT. This CDR3 is 12 amino acids long. Trimming pared 8 bases from V and 2 bases from J, leaving 8 bases between. CDR3 region: CASGTYTDTQYF. For the CDR3, the DNA is TGTGCCAGCGGGACTTACACAGATACGCAGTATTTT.

This clonotype appeared a few times. At one boundary the junction diverges from the germline segment, which might be a read error. The chain carries TRBV5-1 and TRBJ2-5; TRBD2 matches 11 bases. This CDR3 contains 16 residues. Germline loops: CDR1 SGHRS, CDR2 YFSETQ. The CDR3 reads CASNLGTSGGQETQYF. CDR3 DNA: TGCGCCAGCAACTTGGGGACTAGCGGCGGGCAAGAGACCCAGTACTTC. Full variable domain (rest looked up from reference TRBV5-1 and TRBJ2-5): KAGVTQTPRYLIKTRGQQVTLSCSPISGHRSVSWYQQTPGQGLQFLFEYFSETQRNKGNFPGRFSGRQFSNSRSEMNVSTLELGDSALYLCASNLGTSGGQETQYFGPGTRLLVL.

The chain combines TRBV20-1 with TRBJ2-5, with a possible D match to TRBD1 (8 bases). The germline V gene encodes CDR1 DFQATT and CDR2 SNEGSKA (reference sequence). The CDR3 consists of 16 residues. The V gene lost 3 bases and the J gene lost 2 bases, with 19 bases spanning the gap. The CDR3 DNA follows: TGCAGTGCTAGGCCTATTTTACAGGGGGGGCAAGAGACCCAGTACTTC. This encodes CSARPILQGGQETQYF.